The text below deals with one T cell receptor (beta chain). The data were produced by immunoSEQ multiplex PCR, yet TCRdb's version contains in-frame clones alone and is incomplete. This table has 150,000 to 200,000 clones, roughly 94% appearing once. The sample belongs to a study of control samples from healthy donors and cancer patients. Germline lookup yields CDR1 MGHRA and CDR2 YSYEKL. Trimming took off 1 base at V and 8 bases at J, with 8 bases between the two ends. The CDR3 consists of 12 residues. The clonotype was recovered from a woman aged 40 to 50 in good health. V is TRBV4-1 and J is TRBJ1-2; D unresolved. Input material: blood. In DNA, the CDR3 is TGCGCCAGCAGCCAAGGTCTGGGGGGCTACACCTTC. This translates into CASSQGLGGYTF.